What follows are 15 T cell receptor beta chains derived from one specimen sequenced in a study of OX40 agonist ivuxolimab in advanced cancers. The table came from immunoSEQ multiplex PCR; TCRdb's copy has only in-frame clones and leaves some out. This sample carries tens of thousands of clones, around 77% of them seen once, and the ten largest clones take about a fifth. Sample: CD4+ or CD8+ T cells sorted from blood, taken in a trial of the OX40 agonist ivuxolimab. The receptors were gathered from an adult with an advanced solid tumor such as melanoma, head and neck, liver or kidney cancer.

The rearrangement links TRBV27 to TRBJ2-1, with unresolved D. The CDR3 runs to 13 residues. Trimming took off 2 bases at V and 4 bases at J, with 6 bases between the two ends. CDR1 is MNHEY and CDR2 is SMNVEV in the germline V gene (reference sequence). The CDR3 loop reads CASSLSVYNEQFF. CDR3 nucleotides: TGTGCCAGCAGTTTAAGCGTTTACAATGAGCAGTTCTTC.

The chain employs TRBV28 and TRBJ2-2; TRBD2 matches 9 bases. Germline trimming cut 6 bases from V and 0 bases from J; bases unmatched to any gene: 5. Germline CDR1 is MDHEN and CDR2 is SYDVKM. The CDR3 runs to 16 residues. Here the CDR3 reads CASRVGLAANTGELFF. The CDR3 DNA sequence: TGTGCCAGCAGGGTGGGACTAGCCGCGAACACCGGGGAGCTGTTTTTT.

This clone has just a few counts. CDR3 region: CASIRTGADTQYF. CDR3 DNA: TGTGCCAGCATCCGGACAGGGGCAGATACGCAGTATTTT. The chain uses TRBV28 and TRBJ2-3, with 9 positions matching TRBD1. The germline CDR1 and CDR2 sequences are MDHEN and SYDVKM. CDR3 length: 13 amino acids. With 7 bases clipped from V and 4 bases from J, the junction kept 3 bases outside the gene matches.

Here the CDR3 reads CASSIGTDAPNQPQHF. For the CDR3, the DNA is TGTGCCAGTAGTATAGGTACAGATGCTCCCAATCAGCCCCAGCATTTT. V usage is TRBV19 and J usage is TRBJ1-5; D is unclear. From germline, CDR1 is LNHDA and CDR2 SQIVND (reference sequence). The CDR3 is made up of 16 amino acids. V lost 1 base, J lost 3 bases, and 13 bases lay in between.

The chain is built from TRBV27 and TRBJ2-2; a possible D gene is TRBD1 (6 bases). Germline CDR1 and CDR2: MNHEY and SMNVEV (reference sequence). The CDR3 runs to 17 residues. Between the trimmed V and J ends, which lost 2 bases and 7 bases, there was a span of 20 bases. The CDR3 protein is CASSLQLQIKGGGELFF. The CDR3 region has the DNA TGTGCCAGCAGTTTACAGTTACAGATCAAAGGGGGCGGGGAGCTGTTTTTT.

The rearrangement joins TRBV4-3 to TRBJ1-5, with D tentatively TRBD1 (6 bases). CDR1 is LGHNA and CDR2 is YSLEER in the germline V gene. CDR3 length: 15 amino acids. The ends were cut back, 1 base at V and 5 bases at J, with 12 bases in the middle. The CDR3 here is CASSQGPRGHQPQHF. The CDR3 coding sequence is TGCGCCAGCAGCCAAGGCCCCAGGGGCCATCAGCCCCAGCATTTT.

The chain uses TRBV4-1 and TRBJ2-1; D unclear. Germline assignment: CDR1 MGHRA and CDR2 YSYEKL. V was pared by 0 bases and J by 0 bases, with 9 bases between. This CDR3 region has 16 residues. CDR3 in DNA: TGCGCCAGCAGCCAAGATTCGCTGAGCTCCTACAATGAGCAGTTCTTC. Translating gives CASSQDSLSSYNEQFF.

This rearrangement joins TRBV6-5 to TRBJ2-7, with 10 bases matching TRBD1. The CDR3 is 15 residues long. J was trimmed by 4 bases and V by 6 bases; bases with no gene match: 9. Germline CDR1 is MNHEY and CDR2 is SVGAGI. The DNA for the CDR3 is TGTGCCAGCAGACAACCGGGACAGGGGATATACGAGCAGTACTTC. Translation: CASRQPGQGIYEQYF.

The chain has TRBV7-9 and TRBJ2-1; the D gene is possibly TRBD1 (6 bases). The CDR3 runs 16 residues. Trimming shortened V by 11 bases and J by 0 bases, and 20 bases separated the two germline ends. Germline V gene lookup returns CDR1 SEHNR and CDR2 FQNEAQ (reference sequence). CDR3 in amino acids: CASLDSLHSSYNEQFF. In DNA form, the CDR3 reads TGTGCCTCCCTGGACAGCCTACATAGCTCCTACAATGAGCAGTTCTTC. Full variable domain (rest looked up from reference TRBV7-9 and TRBJ2-1): DTGVSQNPRHKITKRGQNVTFRCDPISEHNRLYWYRQTLGQGPEFLTYFQNEAQLEKSRLLSDRFSAERPKGSFSTLEIQRTEQGDSAMYLCASLDSLHSSYNEQFFGPGTRLTVL.

This chain uses TRBV28 with TRBJ1-1, with D maybe TRBD1 (6 bases). V lost 4 bases to trimming and J lost 0 bases, with 9 bases between them. The CDR3 consists of 14 residues. Germline V CDR1 and CDR2: MDHEN, SYDVKM. The CDR3 DNA follows: TGTGCCAGCAGTTCGGACAGCATGAACACTGAAGCTTTCTTT. Residues: CASSSDSMNTEAFF.

The rearrangement joins TRBV28 to TRBJ2-7, with D perhaps matching TRBD1 (5 bases). This CDR3 comprises 15 residues. V lost 5 bases and J 0 bases, leaving 14 bases between the germline ends. Germline V CDR1 and CDR2: MDHEN, SYDVKM. The CDR3: CASSPPRTFSYEQYF. The CDR3 nucleotides read TGTGCCAGCAGTCCCCCAAGGACATTCTCCTACGAGCAGTACTTC.

The chain uses TRBV5-6 and TRBJ1-1; D is possibly TRBD1 (5 bases). The CDR3 covers 15 residues. V was clipped by 0 bases and J by 5 bases, with 14 bases between them. CDR1 is SGHDT, CDR2 YYEEEE, per germline. DNA for the CDR3: TGTGCCAGCAGCTTGGGAAGGGAGAGGGGAACTGAAGCTTTCTTT. Translated: CASSLGRERGTEAFF.

This clone was seen once. The chain uses TRBV7-9 and TRBJ1-3; D uncertain. Trimming removed 4 bases at V and 0 bases at J, with 10 bases between. The CDR3 has 15 amino acids. In germline, CDR1 is SEHNR, CDR2 FQNEAQ (reference sequence). The CDR3 DNA is TGTGCCAGCAGCTCACTCGGGCTCTCTGGAAACACCATATATTTT. Translated: CASSSLGLSGNTIYF.

The rearrangement links TRBV28 to TRBJ2-3; the match to TRBD2 covers 14 bases. This CDR3 contains 19 residues. Germline assignment: CDR1 MDHEN and CDR2 SYDVKM. V shed 6 bases, J shed 4 bases, and the junction held 15 bases outside the gene matches. DNA for the CDR3: TGTGCCAGCAGCAGCATGACTAGCGGGGGGGCCTCTCCTGCAGATACGCAGTATTTT. The encoded protein is CASSSMTSGGASPADTQYF.

This clone is medium-sized within its sample. The V gene is TRBV30, the J gene TRBJ1-6; 7 bases map to TRBD1. From germline, CDR1 is GTSNPN and CDR2 SVGIG (reference sequence). This CDR3 is built from 15 residues. Trimming removed 1 base from V and 7 bases from J; junction bases left unmatched: 7. The CDR3 loop is CAWSDPDRTNSPLHF. As DNA, the CDR3 is TGTGCCTGGAGTGACCCGGACAGGACAAATTCACCCCTCCACTTT.